The clone carrying this T cell receptor beta chain was observed once. Its cognate antigen is unknown. This sample stems from a study of brain T cells in children with intractable seizures. The CDR3 covers 14 residues. Between the trimmed V and J ends, which lost 3 bases and 4 bases, there was a span of 12 bases. Germline loops: CDR1 KGHSH, CDR2 LQKENI. Profiling relied on immunoSEQ multiplex PCR, and the TCRdb table lists in-frame clones only, not all of them. The data contain 2,500 to 3,000 clones, more than 65% of them singletons. Broader study findings: Only CDR3 sequence similarity suggested viral specificity, without known HCMV serostatus. Pre- and post-surgery blood differed in depth, so pre-surgery absences may be undersampling. Each case's top public CDR3 resembled known HCMV, EBV or influenza A CDR3s.

The sequenced cases were selected for having the highest brain T cell transcript signatures. At least one anti-epileptic drug was given before surgery. This chain joins TRBV18 and TRBJ1-1, with a weak D call TRBD1 (5 bases). The specimen was resected brain tissue, collected at surgery. The sequence came from a boy under two years old with hemimegalencephaly and intractable seizures. CDR3 nucleotides: TGTGCCAGCTCACCCGGGGGATGGGGCACTGAAGCTTTCTTT. Encoded protein: CASSPGGWGTEAFF.